What follows are 32 T cell receptor beta chains derived from one specimen sequenced in a study of T cell responses to AZD1222 COVID-19 vaccine. Sequencing used immunoSEQ multiplex PCR; TCRdb keeps in-frame clones, though not all of them. The sample holds around 150,000 clones; 88% are singletons and the top ten take approximately 5.7%. Sequenced here: peripheral blood, sampled on day 0 of AZD1222 vaccination. The origin of the receptors is an adult in good health.

J is TRBJ2-2 and V is TRBV19, with 8 bases aligning to TRBD1. Trimming at V came to 9 bases and at J to 1 base, leaving 4 bases not matched to a gene. The CDR3 is 14 amino acids. Germline CDR1 LNHDA, CDR2 SQIVND (reference sequence). The CDR3 nucleotides are TGTGCCAGCTCCGGGACAGGGAACACCGGGGAGCTGTTTTTT. Translated: CASSGTGNTGELFF.

This clone has a single count. The V and J genes are TRBV4-2 and TRBJ1-5; D uncertain. CDR1 LGHNA and CDR2 YNFKEQ come from the germline V gene. The CDR3 is 14 amino acids. Trimming took 5 bases from V and 1 from J, leaving 9 bases between them. The CDR3 DNA reads TGTGCCAGCAGCTCCACAGTGAGCAATCAGCCCCAGCATTTT. Encoded protein: CASSSTVSNQPQHF.

The rearrangement links TRBV27 to TRBJ2-1; TRBD2 aligns across 8 bases. J lost 7 bases, V lost 4 bases, and 12 bases had no gene match. Per the germline V gene, CDR1 is MNHEY and CDR2 is SMNVEV (reference sequence). This CDR3 is 16 amino acids long. In DNA form, the CDR3 reads TGTGCCAGCAGTTCCCATGGGACTAGGGAGAGTAATGAGCAGTTCTTC. Protein sequence: CASSSHGTRESNEQFF.

This clone appeared a single time. The rearrangement uses TRBV7-2 and TRBJ2-1; D gene ambiguous. Trimming pared 5 bases from V and 8 bases from J, leaving 7 bases between. This CDR3 has 11 residues. CDR1 and CDR2 from the germline V gene are SGHTA and FQGNSA. Written as DNA, the CDR3 is TGTGCCAGCAGCCCGCACGATGAGCAGTTCTTC. Encoded protein: CASSPHDEQFF.

The chain is built from TRBV5-6 and TRBJ2-3; D remains unclear. The germline V gene has CDR1 SGHDT and CDR2 YYEEEE. With 0 bases removed from V and 1 base from J, the gap between germline ends came to 6 bases. CDR3 length equals 14 residues. The CDR3 DNA reads as TGTGCCAGCAGCTTGGTATCCGGCACAGATACGCAGTATTTT. This sequence encodes CASSLVSGTDTQYF.

The CDR3 sequence is CASSPWSYNEQFF. In DNA, the CDR3 is TGCGCCAGCAGCCCCTGGAGTTACAATGAGCAGTTCTTC. The chain couples TRBV5-1 to TRBJ2-1; no firm D call. This CDR3 spans 13 amino acids. Germline CDR1 and CDR2: SGHRS and YFSETQ. V was cut by 4 bases and J by 4 bases, with 9 bases left in between.

This chain uses TRBV7-2 with TRBJ1-5, with D maybe TRBD1 (5 bases). Trimming left V 1 base short and J 1 base short, with 14 bases between. The CDR3 is 17 amino acids. Per the germline V gene, CDR1 is SGHTA and CDR2 is FQGNSA. CDR3 nucleotide sequence: TGTGCCAGCAGCTTAGTCAGTCAGGGACTGAGCAATCAGCCCCAGCATTTT. Translation: CASSLVSQGLSNQPQHF.

The chain carries TRBV29-1 and TRBJ2-3, with TRBD2 identical over 14 bases. Trimming took 6 bases from V and 1 from J; bases not matched to a gene: 3. This CDR3 is 15 amino acids long. Germline loops: CDR1 SQVTM, CDR2 ANQGSEA. CDR3 protein: CSVGLAGGGTDTQYF. CDR3 sequence (DNA): TGCAGCGTAGGACTAGCGGGGGGTGGCACAGATACGCAGTATTTT.

The CDR3 sequence: CATSDFPSYNEQFF. CDR3 sequence (DNA): TGTGCCACCAGTGATTTTCCCTCATACAATGAGCAGTTCTTC. V is TRBV24-1 and J is TRBJ2-1; D unresolved. In germline, CDR1 is KGHDR, CDR2 SFDVKD. The CDR3 has 14 amino acids. The V end was cut by 1 base, the J end by 4 bases, with 7 bases between.

This clone came up a few times. The V call is TRBV19, the J call TRBJ1-5; D is possibly TRBD1 (6 bases). The CDR3 has 16 residues. Germline assignment: CDR1 LNHDA and CDR2 SQIVND (reference sequence). The V end lost 9 bases, the J end lost 1 base, and 19 bases lay between the germline ends. The CDR3 sequence is CASHPGGHGSNQPQHF. The CDR3 coding sequence is TGTGCCAGCCATCCCGGGGGACACGGAAGCAATCAGCCCCAGCATTTT.

J is TRBJ1-1 and V is TRBV19; possibly TRBD1 for D (6 bases). V was trimmed by 11 bases and J by 3 bases, leaving 16 bases between them. This CDR3 contains 13 residues. Germline values: CDR1 LNHDA, CDR2 SQIVND (reference sequence). CDR3 amino acids: CACTGFRDTEAFF. As DNA, the CDR3 is TGTGCCTGTACAGGGTTCCGGGACACTGAAGCTTTCTTT.

In nucleotides, the CDR3 is TGTGCCAGCAGCCTTGACGGACTCACTGAAGCTTTCTTT. It yields the protein CASSLDGLTEAFF. The chain is built from TRBV3-1 (or the pseudogene TRBV3-2) and TRBJ1-1; no clear D gene. The CDR3 has 13 residues. Germline CDR1 reads LGHDT; CDR2 reads YNNKEL (reference sequence). V lost 4 bases and J 4 bases, leaving 10 bases between the germline ends.

The chain uses TRBV15 and TRBJ2-2; possibly TRBD1 or TRBD2 for D (5 bases each). V was cut by 4 bases and J by 2 bases, with 11 bases left in between. The CDR3 has 15 amino acids. Germline-derived CDR1 and CDR2 are LNHNV and YYDKDF (reference sequence). The CDR3 sequence: CATSKRGYNTGELFF. CDR3 DNA: TGTGCCACCAGCAAGAGGGGCTATAACACCGGGGAGCTGTTTTTT. The variable domain in full, with the rest retrieved from reference TRBV15 and TRBJ2-2, is DAMVIQNPRYQVTQFGKPVTLSCSQTLNHNVMYWYQQKSSQAPKLLFHYYDKDFNNEADTPDNFQSRRPNTSFCFLDIRSPGLGDTAMYLCATSKRGYNTGELFFGEGSRLTVL.

The chain has TRBV27 and TRBJ1-5, with 7 bases identical to TRBD1. The CDR3 spans 16 residues. The V gene's germline CDR1 is MNHEY and CDR2 SMNVEV (reference sequence). Trimming cost V 2 bases and J 1 base; bases outside gene matches: 5. CDR3 bases: TGTGCCAGCAGTTTACAGGGGGGGGCCAGCAATCAGCCCCAGCATTTT. Residues: CASSLQGGASNQPQHF.

The chain links TRBV7-2 to TRBJ1-2; no reliable D call. The V gene's germline CDR1 is SGHTA and CDR2 FQGNSA. This CDR3 has 16 amino acids. The V and J ends lost 2 bases and 4 bases respectively, with 17 bases between them. The CDR3 DNA reads TGTGCCAGCAGCTTATTGCCGACCACCAGCCCCTATGGCTACACCTTC. It codes for CASSLLPTTSPYGYTF.

The rearrangement links TRBV6-5 to TRBJ1-1; the D is unclear. CDR3 size: 11 residues. Trimming stripped 6 bases from V and 1 base from J, with 3 bases between. Germline values: CDR1 MNHEY, CDR2 SVGAGI. Here the CDR3 DNA reads TGTGCCAGCAGGGGGAACACTGAAGCTTTCTTT. Translation: CASRGNTEAFF.

This sequence joins TRBV9 and TRBJ2-3; D is unclear. This CDR3 has 12 residues. Trimming left V 4 bases short and J 6 bases short, with 9 bases between. Germline CDR1 reads SGDLS; CDR2 reads YYNGEE. CDR3 sequence reads: CASSLESDTQYF. The CDR3 nucleotides read TGTGCCAGCAGCCTCGAGTCCGATACGCAGTATTTT.

Only a few counts were recorded for this clone. This chain connects TRBV10-3 to TRBJ1-1; D is possibly TRBD1 (5 bases). V was cut by 8 bases and J by 2 bases, with 6 bases left in between. There are 11 residues in the CDR3. Germline-derived CDR1 and CDR2 are ENHRY and SYGVKD. The CDR3 bases are TGTGCCATCGGGACCAACACTGAAGCTTTCTTT. Translated: CAIGTNTEAFF.

This clone was counted a single time. As the CDR3 is not closed by the conserved phenylalanine or tryptophan, this likely results from a read error. The DNA is left out, because the CDR3 cannot be placed on it with certainty; the CDR3 is given as TCRdb lists it. V is TRBV6-5 and J is TRBJ1-1. The CDR3 is made up of 13 amino acids, end residues included. Germline-derived CDR1 and CDR2 are MNHEY and SVGAGI. This CDR3 is CASSYAPRVIISL.

V gene TRBV5-1 combines with J gene TRBJ2-7, with D perhaps TRBD1 (6 bases). The CDR3 has 15 residues. Trimming pared 3 bases from V and 4 bases from J, leaving 17 bases between. Looked up from germline, CDR1 is SGHRS and CDR2 is YFSETQ. DNA of the CDR3: TGCGCCAGCAGCTCCACTACAGGGTTTGTTTACGAGCAGTACTTC. This translates into CASSSTTGFVYEQYF.

The chain employs TRBV6-2 or TRBV6-3 and TRBJ1-6, with TRBD1 matching over 10 bases. Germline CDR1 reads MNHEY; CDR2 reads SVGEGT. The CDR3 is 16 residues long. V shed 5 bases, J shed 4 bases, and the junction held 5 bases outside the gene matches. CDR3 loop: CASSTRDRGYNSPLHF. CDR3 DNA: TGTGCCAGCAGTACCCGGGACAGGGGTTATAATTCACCCCTCCACTTT.

The chain combines TRBV28 with TRBJ1-2; D is unresolved. The CDR3 is 17 amino acids. Germline CDR1 and CDR2: MDHEN and SYDVKM. The V and J ends lost 2 bases and 6 bases respectively, with 22 bases between them. The CDR3 spells CASSLRTPRGRADGYTF. The CDR3 region has the DNA TGTGCCAGCAGTTTACGGACCCCCCGGGGAAGAGCCGATGGCTACACCTTC.

V usage is TRBV30 and J usage is TRBJ2-4; D remains unclear. V was trimmed by 0 bases and J by 4 bases, leaving 7 bases between them. There are 13 residues in the CDR3. CDR1 GTSNPN and CDR2 SVGIG come from the germline V gene (reference sequence). The CDR3 protein is CAWSVDDKNIQYF. The CDR3, as DNA: TGTGCCTGGAGTGTAGACGATAAAAACATTCAGTACTTC. Looking up the rest from reference TRBV30 and TRBJ2-4 gives the full variable domain: SQTIHQWPATLVQPVGSPLSLECTVEGTSNPNLYWYRQAAGRGLQLLFYSVGIGQISSEVPQNLSASRPQDRQFILSSKKLLLSDSGFYLCAWSVDDKNIQYFGAGTRLSVL.

The gene calls are TRBV30 and TRBJ1-2, with TRBD1 as a possible D gene (5 bases). CDR3 size: 12 residues. Germline assignment: CDR1 GTSNPN and CDR2 SVGIG (reference sequence). Trimming removed 3 bases at V and 7 bases at J, with 12 bases between. CDR3 amino acids: CAWRVSQGGYTF. CDR3 nucleotide sequence: TGTGCCTGGAGGGTCTCCCAGGGTGGCTACACCTTC.

The gene calls are TRBV20-1 and TRBJ2-1, with unresolved D. V lost 1 base, J lost 10 bases, and 8 bases lay in between. The CDR3 totals 11 residues. Germline CDR1 and CDR2: DFQATT and SNEGSKA (reference sequence). CDR3 sequence: CSARGRLEQFF. CDR3 coding DNA: TGCAGTGCTAGAGGGCGCCTCGAGCAGTTCTTC.

The chain links TRBV19 to TRBJ2-1; 7 nucleotides match TRBD1. The CDR3 extends over 14 amino acids. CDR1 is LNHDA, CDR2 SQIVND, per germline (reference sequence). Trimming at V came to 4 bases and at J to 7 bases, leaving 7 bases not matched to a gene. CDR3 nucleotide sequence: TGTGCCAGTAGTACCCAGACAGGGCCGAATGAGCAGTTCTTC. It codes for CASSTQTGPNEQFF. Full variable domain (rest looked up from reference TRBV19 and TRBJ2-1): DGGITQSPKYLFRKEGQNVTLSCEQNLNHDAMYWYRQDPGQGLRLIYYSQIVNDFQKGDIAEGYSVSREKKESFPLTVTSAQKNPTAFYLCASSTQTGPNEQFFGPGTRLTVL.

This clone was seen once. The chain uses TRBV5-1 and TRBJ2-3, with 9 bases aligning to TRBD2. The CDR3 has 16 residues. Germline V lookup: CDR1 SGHRS, CDR2 YFSETQ. The junction had 6 bases not matched to a gene; V was cut back by 0 bases and J by 4 bases. CDR3 sequence: CASSLAARGGADTQYF. CDR3 nucleotides: TGCGCCAGCAGCTTGGCCGCGCGGGGGGGCGCAGATACGCAGTATTTT.

J is TRBJ2-7 and V is TRBV6-5; D is perhaps TRBD1 (7 bases). Germline-derived CDR1 and CDR2 are MNHEY and SVGAGI. This CDR3 has 15 amino acids. V was clipped by 0 bases and J by 2 bases, with 11 bases between them. CDR3 residues: CASSYSARGAYEQYF. DNA for the CDR3: TGTGCCAGCAGTTACTCTGCCAGGGGGGCCTACGAGCAGTACTTC.

V is TRBV7-9 and J is TRBJ2-2; D is uncertain. There are 15 residues in the CDR3. The V gene's germline CDR1 is SEHNR and CDR2 FQNEAQ (reference sequence). V lost 2 bases and J lost 3, with 10 bases in between. CDR3 loop: CASSLLAVHTGELFF. CDR3 nucleotide sequence: TGTGCCAGCAGCTTACTGGCAGTCCACACCGGGGAGCTGTTTTTT.

The table lists this clone with a count of one. This chain connects TRBV2 to TRBJ1-2; TRBD1 might be the D (6 bases). CDR3 length: 14 residues. The V end lost 6 bases, the J end lost 1 base, and 12 bases lay between the germline ends. CDR1 and CDR2 (germline): SNHLY, FYNNEI. CDR3: CASSMTGYNYGYTF. The CDR3 region has the DNA TGTGCCAGCAGCATGACAGGTTATAACTATGGCTACACCTTC.

This chain joins TRBV7-9 and TRBJ2-2; TRBD1 matches 11 bases. The J segment lost 2 bases and the V segment lost 5 bases, leaving 4 bases of the junction unmatched. Germline CDR1 and CDR2: SEHNR and FQNEAQ (reference sequence). There are 16 residues in the CDR3. The CDR3 sequence is CASSGDRGFNTGELFF. The CDR3 DNA follows: TGTGCCAGCAGCGGGGACAGGGGGTTCAACACCGGGGAGCTGTTTTTT.

This chain links TRBV10-3 with TRBJ1-1; D remains ambiguous. Germline assignment: CDR1 ENHRY and CDR2 SYGVKD. Between the trimmed V and J ends, which lost 2 bases and 7 bases, there was a span of 8 bases. The CDR3 has 12 amino acids. The DNA of the CDR3 is TGTGCCATCAGTGAGGGCGGCTATGAAGCTTTCTTT. Translation gives CAISEGGYEAFF.